The next 28 T cell receptor beta chains were all read from a single sample in a study of blood T cell repertoires in COVID-19. The protocol was immunoSEQ multiplex PCR, while the TCRdb copy is restricted to in-frame clones and leaves out a portion. There are roughly 100,000 clones in the sample; around four fifths occur only once, and 12% lies in the top ten. The source material was peripheral blood. The receptor source for this set is a human donor in a cohort sampled during active COVID-19.

The V gene is TRBV4-3, the J gene TRBJ1-4; 8 bases fit TRBD1. J gave up 2 bases and V 1 base, and 6 bases lay outside the gene matches. The V gene's germline CDR1 is LGHNA and CDR2 YSLEER. The CDR3 is made up of 17 amino acids. In DNA, the CDR3 is TGCGCCAGCAGCCAAGTCCGAGGACAGGGTACTAATGAAAAACTGTTTTTT. This translates into CASSQVRGQGTNEKLFF.

The genes are TRBV3-1 (or the pseudogene TRBV3-2) and TRBJ2-7; 8 bases fit TRBD1. CDR3 length equals 15 residues. J was trimmed by 6 bases and V by 4 bases; bases with no gene match: 11. Germline assignment: CDR1 LGHDT and CDR2 YNNKEL (reference sequence). The CDR3 nucleotides read TGTGCCAGCAGCCGCAGGACAGGGTCCTCCCGCGAGCAGTACTTC. Translating it yields CASSRRTGSSREQYF.

J is TRBJ2-7 and V is TRBV27, with D perhaps TRBD1 (5 bases). Trimming took 3 bases from V and 0 from J, leaving 12 bases between them. This CDR3 has 15 residues. Germline CDR1 reads MNHEY; CDR2 reads SMNVEV (reference sequence). The CDR3 sequence: CASSFQGRSSYEQYF. As DNA, the CDR3 is TGTGCCAGCAGTTTTCAGGGCAGGAGCTCCTACGAGCAGTACTTC.

The rearrangement uses TRBV5-8 and TRBJ1-6; possible D gene TRBD1, 6 bases. CDR3 size: 14 residues. V was trimmed by 1 base and J by 10 bases, leaving 12 bases between them. Germline CDR1 is SGHTS and CDR2 is YDEGEE. CDR3 protein: CASSLLGDKSPLHF. CDR3 in DNA: TGTGCCAGCAGCTTGTTAGGGGACAAGTCACCCCTCCACTTT.

The genes are TRBV5-1 and TRBJ2-2; D is possibly TRBD2 (5 bases). V was pared by 0 bases and J by 5 bases, with 11 bases between. The V gene's germline CDR1 is SGHRS and CDR2 YFSETQ. The CDR3 has 15 residues. Written as DNA, the CDR3 is TGCGCCAGCAGCTTGGCCGGTGGAGGAACCGGGGAGCTGTTTTTT. It is translated as CASSLAGGGTGELFF.

The V gene is TRBV19, the J gene TRBJ1-5; no clear D. The CDR3 covers 16 residues. Trimming stripped 5 bases from V and 3 bases from J, with 17 bases between. Germline lookup yields CDR1 LNHDA and CDR2 SQIVND (reference sequence). CDR3 region: CASSLLSGPLNQPQHF. The CDR3 DNA is TGTGCCAGTAGTTTACTATCCGGCCCACTCAATCAGCCCCAGCATTTT.

The CDR3 coding sequence is TGTGCCAGCAGCTTAGAGGCCGGCGGCTTCAACACTGAAGCTTTCTTT. Translating it yields CASSLEAGGFNTEAFF. The chain employs TRBV7-2 and TRBJ1-1; D remains ambiguous. In germline, CDR1 is SGHTA, CDR2 FQGNSA. The CDR3 is 16 residues long. Trimming took 1 base from V and 2 from J, leaving 14 bases between them.

V usage is TRBV4-2 and J usage is TRBJ2-2; maybe TRBD1 (5 bases). The length of the CDR3 is 16 residues. The V end was cut by 0 bases, the J end by 7 bases, with 15 bases between. The germline CDR1 and CDR2 sequences are LGHNA and YNFKEQ. The CDR3 nucleotides read TGTGCCAGCAGCCAAGAGGGCAGGGCCAGAGGCGGGGAGCTGTTTTTT. It is translated as CASSQEGRARGGELFF.

This chain uses TRBV11-2 with TRBJ2-3; 7 bases are a match to TRBD1. J lost 1 base, V lost 8 bases, and 6 bases had no gene match. CDR1 and CDR2 (germline): SGHAT, FQNNGV. This CDR3 contains 14 residues. The DNA of the CDR3 is TGTGCCAGCGTCAAAGGGGGCGGCACAGATACGCAGTATTTT. This codes for CASVKGGGTDTQYF.

V and J are TRBV10-3 and TRBJ1-2; 7 bases are shared with TRBD1. The germline V gene encodes CDR1 ENHRY and CDR2 SYGVKD. V dropped 10 bases and J dropped 8; count of bases not matched to a gene: 13. The CDR3 runs to 13 residues. CDR3 nucleotide sequence: TGTGCCAGTGAGGAGGGACAGCTCGGGGGCTACACCTTC. Residues: CASEEGQLGGYTF.

J is TRBJ1-2 and V is TRBV2; TRBD1 matches 10 bases. Germline loops: CDR1 SNHLY, CDR2 FYNNEI. J lost 4 bases, V lost 7 bases, and 6 bases had no gene match. This CDR3 is 14 amino acids long. CDR3 nucleotide sequence: TGTGCCAGCAACCTCAGGGACAGGGGCTATGGCTACACCTTC. As protein: CASNLRDRGYGYTF. The variable domain in full, with the rest retrieved from reference TRBV2 and TRBJ1-2, is EPEVTQTPSHQVTQMGQEVILRCVPISNHLYFYWYRQILGQKVEFLVSFYNNEISEKSEIFDDQFSVERPDGSNFTLKIRSTKLEDSAMYFCASNLRDRGYGYTFGSGTRLTVV.

This clone has just one count. This CDR3 reads CASRYRGQGLEAFF. The CDR3 DNA follows: TGTGCCAGCAGGTACAGGGGACAGGGCTTAGAAGCTTTCTTT. The gene calls are TRBV27 and TRBJ1-1; TRBD1 agrees at 9 bases. CDR1 is MNHEY and CDR2 is SMNVEV in the germline V gene (reference sequence). Trimming removed 6 bases from V and 8 bases from J; junction bases left unmatched: 10. CDR3 length: 14 amino acids.

The gene calls are TRBV10-3 and TRBJ2-7, with D tentatively TRBD1 (6 bases). Trimming pared 3 bases from V and 2 bases from J, leaving 14 bases between. The CDR3 sequence is 15 residues long. Per the germline V gene, CDR1 is ENHRY and CDR2 is SYGVKD. The CDR3 is CAISDSRTDTYEQYF. The CDR3 bases are TGTGCCATCAGTGACTCGCGGACAGATACCTACGAGCAGTACTTC.

The chain joins TRBV9 to TRBJ2-1, with 11 bases fitting TRBD2. Germline V gene lookup returns CDR1 SGDLS and CDR2 YYNGEE. CDR3 size: 19 residues. V gave up 2 bases and J gave up 4 bases; unmatched junction bases: 14. The CDR3 bases are TGTGCCAGCAGCGTCCAGCCGGTGTCTAGCGGGGGGCAATACAATGAGCAGTTCTTC. The encoded protein is CASSVQPVSSGGQYNEQFF.

The chain links TRBV15 to TRBJ1-2; maybe TRBD1 (5 bases). V gave up 4 bases and J gave up 3 bases, with 12 bases separating them. Germline V lookup: CDR1 LNHNV, CDR2 YYDKDF (reference sequence). The CDR3 is made up of 14 amino acids. Written as DNA, the CDR3 is TGTGCCACCAGCACCGCTACCAGGGACTATGGCTACACCTTC. Its translation is CATSTATRDYGYTF.

The chain has TRBV5-1 and TRBJ2-7, with D tentatively TRBD1 (7 bases). The CDR3 totals 18 residues. Trimming took 1 base from V and 1 from J, leaving 21 bases between them. The V gene's germline CDR1 is SGHRS and CDR2 YFSETQ. In DNA, the CDR3 is TGCGCCAGCAGCTTGTATCCCTCCGGAGGGGGCAAATCCTACGAGCAGTACTTC. Its translation: CASSLYPSGGGKSYEQYF.

The gene calls are TRBV19 and TRBJ1-1; 9 bases map to TRBD1. Germline V gives CDR1 LNHDA, CDR2 SQIVND (reference sequence). The CDR3 consists of 16 residues. Trimming took 4 bases from V and 3 from J; bases not matched to a gene: 9. DNA of the CDR3: TGTGCCAGTAGTAGTTCTGGACAGGGGAGGGACACTGAAGCTTTCTTT. Its protein is CASSSSGQGRDTEAFF.

The CDR3 bases are TGTGCCAGCAGCGTAGGAGGGACAGGGGGAGGCACTGAAGCTTTCTTT. It codes for CASSVGGTGGGTEAFF. The chain couples TRBV9 to TRBJ1-1; 11 nucleotides match TRBD1. The length of the CDR3 is 16 residues. Germline-derived CDR1 and CDR2 are SGDLS and YYNGEE. V was pared by 0 bases and J by 4 bases, with 5 bases of the junction left unmatched.

V gene TRBV27 combines with J gene TRBJ1-2; D not resolved. This CDR3 contains 15 residues. The germline gives CDR1 MNHEY, CDR2 SMNVEV (reference sequence). Trimming took 3 bases from V and 4 from J, leaving 15 bases between them. The CDR3 DNA sequence: TGTGCCAGCAGTTTTCGCAGTGGTGGACTCTATGGCTACACCTTC. Translating gives CASSFRSGGLYGYTF.

In DNA form, the CDR3 reads TGCGCCAGCAGCTTGGCCGGGGGAGGGCCACCCAGAGATACGCAGTATTTT. This sequence encodes CASSLAGGGPPRDTQYF. This chain links TRBV5-1 with TRBJ2-3; 7 bases line up with TRBD2. V shed 0 bases, J shed 5 bases, and the junction held 12 bases outside the gene matches. The CDR3 runs 17 residues. CDR1 is SGHRS, CDR2 YFSETQ, per germline.

This rearrangement joins TRBV5-1 to TRBJ1-2, with 8 bases fitting TRBD1. Trimming removed 3 bases from V and 3 bases from J; junction bases left unmatched: 10. Germline V lookup: CDR1 SGHRS, CDR2 YFSETQ. There are 16 residues in the CDR3. The CDR3 region has the DNA TGCGCCAGCAGCTGGGGGGACAGGCACCCATACTATGGCTACACCTTC. Amino acids: CASSWGDRHPYYGYTF. Using reference TRBV5-1 and TRBJ1-2 for the parts outside the CDR3, the full variable domain is KAGVTQTPRYLIKTRGQQVTLSCSPISGHRSVSWYQQTPGQGLQFLFEYFSETQRNKGNFPGRFSGRQFSNSRSEMNVSTLELGDSALYLCASSWGDRHPYYGYTFGSGTRLTVV.

The chain couples TRBV4-1 to TRBJ1-1, with 7 bases fitting TRBD1. Unmatched junction bases numbered 7, after V lost 1 base and J lost 5 bases. This CDR3 comprises 15 residues. Germline V gene lookup returns CDR1 MGHRA and CDR2 YSYEKL. The DNA for the CDR3 is TGCGCCAGCAGCCAAGTAAGGGGGCTCTGGACTGAAGCTTTCTTT. It specifies CASSQVRGLWTEAFF.

This clone was detected a few times. J is TRBJ2-2 and V is TRBV29-1, with 11 bases fitting TRBD2. Germline V lookup: CDR1 SQVTM, CDR2 ANQGSEA. The ends lost 6 bases at V and 6 bases at J; junction bases unmatched: 9. CDR3 length: 15 amino acids. CDR3 nucleotides: TGCAGCGTCCTCACTAGCGGGGGCCGGCCCGGGGAGCTGTTTTTT. It codes for CSVLTSGGRPGELFF.

The chain has TRBV7-9 and TRBJ1-4; TRBD1 agrees at 10 bases. The germline gives CDR1 SEHNR, CDR2 FQNEAQ (reference sequence). This CDR3 contains 16 residues. V dropped 5 bases and J dropped 2; count of bases not matched to a gene: 5. The CDR3: CASSLDRGLTNEKLFF. CDR3 sequence (DNA): TGTGCCAGCAGCCTTGACAGGGGGCTTACTAATGAAAAACTGTTTTTT.

The chain couples TRBV5-1 to TRBJ2-5, with 10 bases identical to TRBD2. This CDR3 is built from 18 residues. The germline V gene has CDR1 SGHRS and CDR2 YFSETQ. Trimming at V came to 1 base and at J to 0 bases, leaving 9 bases not matched to a gene. The CDR3 loop reads CASSLSLAGVQYQETQYF. CDR3 sequence (DNA): TGCGCCAGCAGCTTGAGCCTAGCGGGGGTACAGTACCAAGAGACCCAGTACTTC.

J is TRBJ2-6 and V is TRBV5-6; D might be TRBD2 (6 bases). The CDR3 loop spans 16 amino acids. The germline V and J ends were trimmed by 1 base and 1 base, with 9 bases remaining between them. Germline CDR1 and CDR2: SGHDT and YYEEEE. The CDR3 protein is CASSLYGGSGANVLTF. CDR3 in DNA: TGTGCCAGCAGCTTGTACGGGGGTTCTGGGGCCAACGTCCTGACTTTC.

This sequence joins TRBV5-1 and TRBJ2-1, with TRBD1 matching 8 bases. This CDR3 is built from 18 residues. J lost 1 base, V lost 0 bases, and 9 bases had no gene match. The germline gives CDR1 SGHRS, CDR2 YFSETQ. The CDR3 region is CASSLGGQGARSYNEQFF. CDR3 bases: TGCGCCAGCAGCTTGGGAGGGCAGGGGGCGAGGTCCTACAATGAGCAGTTCTTC.

The V call is TRBV14, the J call TRBJ1-4; D not resolved. Germline V gene sequence: CDR1 SGHDN, CDR2 FVKESK. This CDR3 spans 16 amino acids. V lost 0 bases, J lost 0 bases, and 8 bases lay in between. CDR3 amino acids: CASSQDLATTNEKLFF. The CDR3 region has the DNA TGTGCCAGCAGCCAAGATCTGGCAACAACTAATGAAAAACTGTTTTTT.